The 26 T cell receptor beta chains listed next were all sequenced from one sample in a study of blood T cell repertoires in COVID-19. Clones were read by immunoSEQ multiplex PCR, and TCRdb kept only the in-frame ones, dropping some. The table records 56,000 or so clones, approximately 81% of them present only once. The source material was peripheral blood. The receptors derive from a woman of 80 years or more with acute or convalescent COVID-19.

This clone turned up a few times. V is TRBV20-1 and J is TRBJ1-4, with D possibly being TRBD1 (5 bases). V was pared by 3 bases and J by 7 bases, with 21 bases between. This CDR3 has 16 amino acids. Germline CDR1 DFQATT, CDR2 SNEGSKA (reference sequence). CDR3 sequence (DNA): TGCAGTGCTAGTCCTCGACAAGGGGCTCGAAGTGAAAAACTGTTTTTT. Amino acids: CSASPRQGARSEKLFF.

This rearrangement joins TRBV5-8 to TRBJ1-1, with D maybe TRBD1 (6 bases). This CDR3 comprises 14 residues. V was shortened by 3 bases and J by 0 bases, with 9 bases between the two germline ends. Germline assignment: CDR1 SGHTS and CDR2 YDEGEE. The CDR3 DNA reads TGTGCCAGCAGCTCTGGACAGTTGAACACTGAAGCTTTCTTT. This encodes CASSSGQLNTEAFF.

This CDR3 is CASSEALGQQGQPQHF. The CDR3 nucleotides read TGTGCCAGCAGTGAAGCTCTAGGGCAGCAGGGCCAGCCCCAGCATTTT. This chain connects TRBV6-1 to TRBJ1-5; tentatively, D is TRBD1 (5 bases). Germline V gene lookup returns CDR1 MNHNS and CDR2 SASEGT. The CDR3 extends over 16 amino acids. The germline V and J ends were trimmed by 0 bases and 7 bases, with 16 bases remaining between them.

The V gene is TRBV2, the J gene TRBJ1-1; D might be TRBD1 (5 bases). The ends were cut back, 7 bases at V and 3 bases at J, with 15 bases in the middle. CDR3 size: 14 residues. Germline V gene data show CDR1 as SNHLY and CDR2 as FYNNEI. CDR3 region: CASTRGEAYTEAFF. CDR3 nucleotides: TGTGCCAGCACTCGGGGGGAGGCATACACTGAAGCTTTCTTT.

The chain is built from TRBV29-1 and TRBJ1-2, with D unresolved. The CDR3 runs 12 residues. Germline CDR1 is SQVTM and CDR2 is ANQGSEA. V shed 1 base and J shed 3 bases, with 6 bases lying between them. In nucleotides, the CDR3 is TGCAGCGTTGAAGCGAGCTACTATGGCTACACCTTC. This gives the protein CSVEASYYGYTF.

The chain combines TRBV6-6 with TRBJ1-6; TRBD1 might be the D (5 bases). CDR3 size: 15 residues. Trimming left V 6 bases short and J 8 bases short, with 17 bases between. Germline V gene sequence: CDR1 MNHNY, CDR2 SVGAGI (reference sequence). CDR3: CASRPAGGTDSPLHF. CDR3 in DNA: TGTGCCAGCAGACCGGCGGGGGGGACCGATTCACCCCTCCACTTT.

This clone appeared a few times. The chain joins TRBV5-6 to TRBJ2-5, with 7 bases lining up with TRBD2. V was pared by 0 bases and J by 9 bases, with 8 bases of the junction left unmatched. This CDR3 spans 14 amino acids. The germline CDR1 and CDR2 sequences are SGHDT and YYEEEE. The CDR3 DNA reads as TGTGCCAGCAGCTTGGAACTAGCGCTCGGGGCCCAGTACTTC. Protein sequence: CASSLELALGAQYF.

The rearrangement uses TRBV11-2 and TRBJ1-1; D is ambiguous. The CDR3 loop spans 13 amino acids. Looked up from germline, CDR1 is SGHAT and CDR2 is FQNNGV. The V gene lost 1 base and the J gene lost 4 bases, with 7 bases spanning the gap. CDR3 region: CASSLGPRTEAFF. The DNA for the CDR3 is TGTGCCAGCAGCTTAGGTCCGCGCACTGAAGCTTTCTTT.

CDR3 amino acids: CASSMDSDQPQHF. As DNA, the CDR3 is TGTGCCAGCAGCATGGACAGCGATCAGCCCCAGCATTTT. The V and J genes are TRBV7-9 and TRBJ1-5, with a tentative D call TRBD1 (6 bases). V lost 5 bases to trimming and J lost 5 bases, with 10 bases between them. Looked up from germline, CDR1 is SEHNR and CDR2 is FQNEAQ (reference sequence). CDR3 size: 13 residues.

The chain employs TRBV10-1 and TRBJ2-7, with D maybe TRBD2 (5 bases). The CDR3 runs to 14 residues. Trimming took off 6 bases at V and 5 bases at J, with 17 bases between the two ends. Germline V CDR1 and CDR2: WNHNN, SYGVQD (reference sequence). In DNA form, the CDR3 reads TGCGCCAGCAGCGCTCGATACCCCGGGAACGAGCAGTACTTC. Translation gives CASSARYPGNEQYF.

In this sample, this clone turned up once. The J gene is TRBJ2-2, the V gene TRBV7-9; 7 bases map to TRBD1. The CDR3 has 19 residues. The junction had 14 bases not matched to a gene; V was cut back by 2 bases and J by 2 bases. Germline CDR1 is SEHNR and CDR2 is FQNEAQ (reference sequence). CDR3 sequence reads: CASSLRVWRQGINTGELFF. For the CDR3, the DNA is TGTGCCAGCAGCTTAAGGGTTTGGCGACAGGGTATTAACACCGGGGAGCTGTTTTTT.

The gene calls are TRBV6-6 and TRBJ1-1; 10 bases map to TRBD1. The V gene's germline CDR1 is MNHNY and CDR2 SVGAGI (reference sequence). This CDR3 is built from 15 residues. The V and J ends lost 5 bases and 6 bases, in that order; junction bases with no gene match: 9. In nucleotides, the CDR3 is TGTGCCAGCAGTCTCTCCTCCGGGACAGGGGCTGAAGCTTTCTTT. Translated: CASSLSSGTGAEAFF.

The V call is TRBV6-5, the J call TRBJ2-1, with 7 bases that match TRBD1. Germline V lookup: CDR1 MNHEY, CDR2 SVGAGI. This CDR3 comprises 16 residues. The J segment lost 5 bases and the V segment lost 2 bases, leaving 9 bases of the junction unmatched. The CDR3 protein is CASSYAWDSSNNEQFF. CDR3 coding DNA: TGTGCCAGCAGTTACGCCTGGGACAGTTCAAACAATGAGCAGTTCTTC.

The J gene is TRBJ1-2, the V gene TRBV6-2 or TRBV6-3; 8 positions match TRBD1. The CDR3 spans 19 residues. V trimming: 4 bases; J trimming: 0 bases; junction bases outside the gene matches: 16. Looked up from germline, CDR1 is MNHEY and CDR2 is SVGEGT. The CDR3 DNA follows: TGTGCCAGCAGTTCAGGGGGCCGAGGCAAACCTGGACCTAACTATGGCTACACCTTC. This translates into CASSSGGRGKPGPNYGYTF.

The V call is TRBV10-3, the J call TRBJ1-2; no clear D gene. The length of the CDR3 is 15 residues. CDR1 and CDR2 (germline): ENHRY, SYGVKD. The V and J ends lost 2 bases and 4 bases respectively, with 14 bases between them. The DNA of the CDR3 is TGTGCCATCAGTGAGGCGGAGGTCGCCTCCTATGGCTACACCTTC. Its translation: CAISEAEVASYGYTF.

The chain links TRBV2 to TRBJ2-3, with a weak D call TRBD2 (6 bases). CDR1 SNHLY and CDR2 FYNNEI come from the germline V gene. The germline V and J ends were trimmed by 6 bases and 0 bases, with 16 bases remaining between them. The CDR3 consists of 16 residues. The CDR3 DNA is TGTGCCAGCAGAAAAACTAGCAGACCTAGCACAGATACGCAGTATTTT. Its protein is CASRKTSRPSTDTQYF.

This clone was seen once. This chain connects TRBV6-5 to TRBJ1-5; D remains unclear. This CDR3 spans 14 amino acids. V was shortened by 6 bases and J by 6 bases, with 15 bases between the two germline ends. Germline V gene data show CDR1 as MNHEY and CDR2 as SVGAGI. The CDR3 sequence is CASSVSGLGQPQHF. The CDR3 DNA reads TGTGCCAGCAGCGTCAGCGGGCTGGGTCAGCCCCAGCATTTT.

This chain links TRBV7-2 with TRBJ2-2; TRBD1 is a possible D gene (6 bases). V gave up 1 base and J gave up 2 bases, with 14 bases separating them. Germline CDR1 and CDR2: SGHTA and FQGNSA. CDR3 length: 17 residues. The CDR3 spells CASSLVGVGTNTGELFF. In nucleotides, the CDR3 is TGTGCCAGCAGCTTAGTCGGGGTCGGGACAAACACCGGGGAGCTGTTTTTT.

By sample fraction, this clone is medium-sized. The genes are TRBV10-2 and TRBJ1-2; 8 bases agree with TRBD1. The germline gives CDR1 WSHSY, CDR2 SAAADI. The CDR3 totals 14 residues. Unmatched junction bases numbered 5, after V lost 6 bases and J lost 2 bases. The CDR3 loop reads CASSDRQGNYGYTF. CDR3 in DNA: TGCGCCAGCAGCGACCGACAGGGGAACTATGGCTACACCTTC.

This chain connects TRBV3-1 (or the pseudogene TRBV3-2) to TRBJ2-1; TRBD2 is a possible D gene (5 bases). The V and J ends lost 1 base and 7 bases respectively, with 8 bases between them. Germline CDR1 and CDR2: LGHDT and YNNKEL (reference sequence). This CDR3 region has 13 residues. In nucleotides, the CDR3 is TGTGCCAGCAGCCAAGTTCTAGCAAATGAGCAGTTCTTC. Translation: CASSQVLANEQFF.

The chain combines TRBV19 with TRBJ2-1, with 9 positions matching TRBD1. The CDR3 covers 15 residues. Germline V gene sequence: CDR1 LNHDA, CDR2 SQIVND (reference sequence). V was clipped by 6 bases and J by 5 bases; unmatched bases: 8. For the CDR3, the DNA is TGTGCCAGTAGGGGACAGGGTCTAGGCGACAATGAGCAGTTCTTC. Translation: CASRGQGLGDNEQFF.

J is TRBJ2-7 and V is TRBV7-9; 9 bases line up with TRBD1. Germline-derived CDR1 and CDR2 are SEHNR and FQNEAQ (reference sequence). This CDR3 region has 14 residues. V dropped 3 bases and J dropped 6; count of bases not matched to a gene: 6. CDR3 protein: CASSLGQGLLEQYF. The CDR3 DNA sequence: TGTGCCAGCAGCTTGGGACAGGGTCTCCTCGAGCAGTACTTC.

This chain uses TRBV7-2 with TRBJ1-4; D unresolved. The CDR3 is 14 residues long. Trimming removed 0 bases at V and 11 bases at J, with 13 bases between. Germline values: CDR1 SGHTA, CDR2 FQGNSA. CDR3 nucleotides: TGTGCCAGCAGCTTAGCCCCGGGATCGGGGAAACTGTTTTTT. It translates to CASSLAPGSGKLFF.

V and J are TRBV19 and TRBJ2-3, with TRBD1 identical over 10 bases. V lost 4 bases, J lost 4 bases, and 8 bases stayed unmatched. This CDR3 is 16 amino acids long. CDR1 is LNHDA, CDR2 SQIVND, per germline (reference sequence). The CDR3 is CASSSTVGQGSDTQYF. Here the CDR3 DNA reads TGTGCCAGTAGTAGTACAGTGGGACAGGGGTCAGATACGCAGTATTTT. The full variable domain, rest sourced from reference TRBV19 and TRBJ2-3, is DGGITQSPKYLFRKEGQNVTLSCEQNLNHDAMYWYRQDPGQGLRLIYYSQIVNDFQKGDIAEGYSVSREKKESFPLTVTSAQKNPTAFYLCASSSTVGQGSDTQYFGPGTRLTVL.

J is TRBJ1-2 and V is TRBV5-1; TRBD1 might be the D (6 bases). The V end was cut by 0 bases, the J end by 4 bases, with 16 bases between. The germline gives CDR1 SGHRS, CDR2 YFSETQ. The CDR3 has 16 amino acids. The DNA for the CDR3 is TGCGCCAGCAGCTTGGGGCAGGGGCGAATCGCCTATGGCTACACCTTC. It translates to CASSLGQGRIAYGYTF.

This chain links TRBV7-2 with TRBJ2-7, with a weak D call TRBD1 (6 bases). Trimming pared 3 bases from V and 2 bases from J, leaving 8 bases between. Per the germline V gene, CDR1 is SGHTA and CDR2 is FQGNSA. This CDR3 has 13 amino acids. The CDR3 bases are TGTGCCAGCAGCTTCCGGGACACCTACGAGCAGTACTTC. Translating gives CASSFRDTYEQYF.